The 8 T cell receptor beta chains below come from one sample, sequenced in a study of T cells in Graves' hyperthyroidism and ophthalmopathy. Amplified TCR beta CDR3 regions derived from RNA transcripts. A set of HTBI primers served as the primers for a first-round RT-PCR of the TCR CDR3. TCRdb processed the multiplex PCR reads anew with MiXCR; each CDR3 protein has one entry. The profile shows 360,000 or so distinct CDR3 sequences, about 18% of them singletons. The sample comprised blood. These receptors all come from a woman under 30 with Graves' hyperthyroidism.

This clonotype showed up many times. The CDR3 reads CASSYRQGESTEAFF. The DNA of the CDR3 is TGTGCCAGCAGTTATCGGCAGGGGGAAAGCACTGAAGCTTTCTTT. V gene TRBV6-5 combines with J gene TRBJ1-1, with 7 bases identical to TRBD1. Germline V gene data show CDR1 as MNHEY and CDR2 as SVGAGI. V gave up 3 bases and J gave up 4 bases; unmatched junction bases: 8. This CDR3 contains 15 residues.

The chain has TRBV20-1 and TRBJ2-7, with D unclear. CDR3 size: 13 residues. Germline assignment: CDR1 DFQATT and CDR2 SNEGSKA (reference sequence). V was clipped by 3 bases and J by 0 bases, with 9 bases between them. The CDR3 DNA follows: TGCAGTGCTAGTCCCGCGAGCTCCTACGAGCAGTACTTC. Its protein is CSASPASSYEQYF.

This clonotype was found many times. One junction end disagrees with the germline gene, perhaps due to a read error. The chain uses TRBV20-1 and TRBJ2-5; D may be TRBD1 (5 bases). This CDR3 has 15 amino acids. Germline-derived CDR1 and CDR2 are DFQATT and SNEGSKA (reference sequence). The CDR3 here is CSARDRGQLQGTQYF. DNA for the CDR3: TGCAGTGCTAGAGATAGGGGTCAGTTGCAAGGGACCCAGTACTTC.

This clonotype was detected ten times or more. V and J are TRBV10-2 and TRBJ2-3; D unresolved. The length of the CDR3 is 14 residues. Germline V gene data show CDR1 as WSHSY and CDR2 as SAAADI. The V gene lost 8 bases and the J gene lost 0 bases, with 12 bases spanning the gap. In nucleotides, the CDR3 is TGCGCCAGCGTAGGCAGGATTAGCACAGATACGCAGTATTTT. Protein product: CASVGRISTDTQYF.

This clonotype was seen at least ten times. This chain connects TRBV25-1 to TRBJ1-1; D may be TRBD1 (5 bases). CDR3 length: 12 residues. Germline CDR1 reads MGHDK; CDR2 reads SYGVNS. V dropped 2 bases and J dropped 10 bases, with 11 bases sitting between them. In nucleotides, the CDR3 is TGTGCCAGCAGTGAAGGTAGGGGAGGAGCTTTCTTT. It codes for CASSEGRGGAFF.

In its sample, this clonotype was seen many times. The chain employs TRBV19 and TRBJ1-1; 8 bases match TRBD1. J gave up 4 bases and V 3 bases, and 10 bases lay outside the gene matches. Germline lookup yields CDR1 LNHDA and CDR2 SQIVND (reference sequence). The CDR3 is made up of 16 amino acids. This CDR3 is CASSIVRGQGSTEAFF. The CDR3, as DNA: TGTGCCAGTAGTATCGTCAGGGGGCAGGGAAGCACTGAAGCTTTCTTT. The full variable domain, with the rest looked up from reference TRBV19 and TRBJ1-1, is DGGITQSPKYLFRKEGQNVTLSCEQNLNHDAMYWYRQDPGQGLRLIYYSQIVNDFQKGDIAEGYSVSREKKESFPLTVTSAQKNPTAFYLCASSIVRGQGSTEAFFGQGTRLTVV.

This clonotype appeared many times. V usage is TRBV11-1 and J usage is TRBJ2-5, with D perhaps matching TRBD2 (6 bases). V dropped 3 bases and J dropped 0 bases, with 14 bases sitting between them. The germline CDR1 and CDR2 sequences are SGHAT and FQDESV (reference sequence). The CDR3 has 16 amino acids. CDR3 sequence reads: CASSFIGGAYQETQYF. The CDR3 coding sequence is TGTGCCAGCAGCTTTATCGGCGGGGCGTACCAAGAGACCCAGTACTTC.

This rearrangement joins TRBV18 to TRBJ1-2, with D unresolved. Trimming pared 1 base from V and 5 bases from J, leaving 8 bases between. Germline V CDR1 and CDR2: KGHSH, LQKENI. The CDR3 consists of 13 residues. CDR3 in DNA: TGTGCCAGCTCACCACAGAGGGAATATGGCTACACCTTC. Its translation is CASSPQREYGYTF.